This TCR beta chain was sequenced during a study of neurological immune-mediated disorders. The CDR3 runs 15 residues. Trimming shortened V by 5 bases and J by 0 bases, and 14 bases separated the two germline ends. From germline, CDR1 is SEHNR and CDR2 FQNEAQ (reference sequence). One entry per CDR3 protein results from TCRdb running MiXCR on the 5' RACE reads. This repertoire shows tens of thousands of distinct CDR3 sequences, 4.5% to 7% found once; its top ten account for 1.3% to 1.5%. The sequence derives from a woman under 30 with multiple sclerosis. The rearrangement links TRBV7-9 to TRBJ2-7; no reliable D call. Specimen: CD4+ T cells from blood. The CDR3 nucleotides read TGTGCCAGCAGCGACCGTTACTACGCCTCCTACGAGCAGTACTTC. Its translation is CASSDRYYASYEQYF. The full variable domain, with the rest looked up from reference TRBV7-9 and TRBJ2-7, is DTGVSQNPRHKITKRGQNVTFRCDPISEHNRLYWYRQTLGQGPEFLTYFQNEAQLEKSRLLSDRFSAERPKGSFSTLEIQRTEQGDSAMYLCASSDRYYASYEQYFGPGTRLTVT.